Listed here are 19 T cell receptor beta chains from one sample, sequenced in a study of OX40 agonist ivuxolimab in advanced cancers. Library creation used the immunoSEQ multiplex PCR assay. In TCRdb, the immuneACCESS table is reduced to in-frame sequences with V and J assigned. These tables do not hold every clone; where another copy was compared, an unresolved V gene accounts for under half, and the others remain unexplained. This sample comprises 78,000 or so clones, roughly 90% of them detected only once. The ten largest clonotypes hold 0.44% of the sample. The sequenced sample was CD4+ or CD8+ T cells sorted from blood, obtained in a trial of the OX40 agonist ivuxolimab. The receptors originated from an adult with an advanced solid tumor such as melanoma, head and neck, liver or kidney cancer.

This clone has a single count. This sequence joins TRBV15 and TRBJ1-2, with D maybe TRBD1 (5 bases). CDR1 LNHNV and CDR2 YYDKDF come from the germline V gene (reference sequence). The length of the CDR3 is 11 residues. The V gene lost 4 bases and the J gene lost 6 bases, with 6 bases spanning the gap. This CDR3 is CATSKGNGYTF. The CDR3 coding sequence is TGTGCCACCAGCAAGGGGAATGGCTACACCTTC.

This clone was detected only once. This rearrangement joins TRBV15 to TRBJ1-1, with a tentative D call TRBD1 (5 bases). Looked up from germline, CDR1 is LNHNV and CDR2 is YYDKDF (reference sequence). The CDR3 extends over 15 amino acids. With 5 bases removed from V and 1 base from J, the gap between germline ends came to 14 bases. CDR3 region: CATSFPTAQNTEAFF. CDR3 nucleotides: TGTGCCACCAGCTTCCCGACAGCCCAGAACACTGAAGCTTTCTTT.

The chain is built from TRBV7-2 and TRBJ2-5, with D perhaps matching TRBD1 (6 bases). This CDR3 region has 15 residues. The germline V gene has CDR1 SGHTA and CDR2 FQGNSA. V lost 1 base, J lost 5 bases, and 14 bases lay in between. This CDR3 is CASSLGGLSWETQYF. CDR3 DNA: TGTGCCAGCAGCTTAGGGGGGCTGAGTTGGGAGACCCAGTACTTC.

The chain uses TRBV18 and TRBJ2-7; D possibly corresponds to TRBD2 (5 bases). The CDR3 runs to 14 residues. V dropped 5 bases and J dropped 3 bases, with 14 bases sitting between them. Germline lookup yields CDR1 KGHSH and CDR2 LQKENI. The CDR3 nucleotides read TGTGCCAGCTCATCCACTAGTGTCGGCTACGAGCAGTACTTC. It yields the protein CASSSTSVGYEQYF.

The rearrangement links TRBV7-2 to TRBJ1-1; 8 bases are shared with TRBD1. Unmatched junction bases numbered 10, after V lost 5 bases and J lost 5 bases. The length of the CDR3 is 15 residues. Germline CDR1 SGHTA, CDR2 FQGNSA. CDR3 bases: TGTGCCAGCAGCATTGCAGGGGGCCGTGGAACTGAAGCTTTCTTT. Translated, it gives CASSIAGGRGTEAFF.

The chain has TRBV7-9 and TRBJ2-3, with a weak D call TRBD1 (5 bases). Trimming took 2 bases from V and 0 from J, leaving 12 bases between them. This CDR3 has 16 residues. Germline V gene lookup returns CDR1 SEHNR and CDR2 FQNEAQ (reference sequence). This CDR3 is CASSLWGRASTDTQYF. The CDR3 nucleotides read TGTGCCAGCAGCTTATGGGGCAGGGCGAGCACAGATACGCAGTATTTT.

The V call is TRBV5-8, the J call TRBJ2-7; 9 bases map to TRBD1. V gave up 4 bases and J gave up 7 bases; unmatched junction bases: 6. Germline CDR1 and CDR2: SGHTS and YDEGEE. CDR3 length: 13 residues. CDR3 region: CASSRGQGIEQYF. The CDR3 nucleotides read TGTGCCAGCAGCAGGGGACAGGGTATAGAGCAGTACTTC. Variable domain in full (rest from reference TRBV5-8 and TRBJ2-7): EAGVTQSPTHLIKTRGQQATLRCSPISGHTSVYWYQQALGLGLQFLLWYDEGEERNRGNFPPRFSGRQFPNYSSELNVNALELEDSALYLCASSRGQGIEQYFGPGTRLTVT.

The rearrangement uses TRBV2 and TRBJ2-1; 8 bases line up with TRBD2. This CDR3 is 14 amino acids long. Germline CDR1 SNHLY, CDR2 FYNNEI. With V trimmed by 5 bases and J by 2 bases, 2 bases remained unmatched. The CDR3 reads CASSSGRTYNEQFF. The CDR3 DNA sequence: TGTGCCAGCAGTAGCGGGAGAACCTACAATGAGCAGTTCTTC.

The rearrangement links TRBV27 to TRBJ2-7; 8 nucleotides align to TRBD2. This CDR3 region has 15 residues. Germline assignment: CDR1 MNHEY and CDR2 SMNVEV (reference sequence). Germline trimming cut 8 bases from V and 3 bases from J; bases unmatched to any gene: 12. This CDR3 is CASRGTGTRHYEQYF. In nucleotides, the CDR3 is TGTGCCAGCCGAGGGACCGGGACTAGACACTACGAGCAGTACTTC.

V and J are TRBV19 and TRBJ2-5; 10 nucleotides line up with TRBD1. The J call may be in error: the DNA end matches TRBJ2-7 better. Germline assignment: CDR1 LNHDA and CDR2 SQIVND (reference sequence). The length of the CDR3 is 12 residues. The CDR3 sequence: CASRTGGGEQYF. The CDR3 DNA follows: TGTGCCAGTAGGACAGGGGGCGGCGAGCAGTACTTC.

The chain links TRBV11-1 to TRBJ1-1; D gene ambiguous. The V end lost 8 bases, the J end lost 3 bases, and 16 bases lay between the germline ends. CDR3 size: 14 residues. The germline V gene encodes CDR1 SGHAT and CDR2 FQDESV (reference sequence). This chain's CDR3 is CASQIFKADTEAFF. CDR3 DNA sequence: TGTGCCAGCCAAATATTCAAAGCGGACACTGAAGCTTTCTTT.

This chain joins TRBV7-2 and TRBJ1-3, with D possibly TRBD1 on 5 matching bases. The V gene lost 5 bases and the J gene lost 1 base, with 9 bases spanning the gap. This CDR3 spans 14 amino acids. Germline CDR1 reads SGHTA; CDR2 reads FQGNSA. CDR3 in amino acids: CASSIDSSGNTIYF. CDR3 bases: TGTGCCAGCAGCATCGACAGTTCTGGAAACACCATATATTTT.

V is TRBV5-6 and J is TRBJ1-2; D gene ambiguous. Deletions cut 1 base from V and 2 bases from J, with 6 bases between. The V gene's germline CDR1 is SGHDT and CDR2 YYEEEE. This CDR3 has 13 residues. The CDR3 DNA follows: TGTGCCAGCAGCTTGCCACCGAACTATGGCTACACCTTC. Translated, it gives CASSLPPNYGYTF.

V usage is TRBV4-2 and J usage is TRBJ1-4, with D maybe TRBD1 (5 bases). Trimming left V 1 base short and J 4 bases short, with 10 bases between. Germline V gene data show CDR1 as LGHNA and CDR2 as YNFKEQ. The CDR3 contains 15 residues. DNA of the CDR3: TGTGCCAGCAGCCAAGGGCTAAGGGGTAATGAAAAACTGTTTTTT. Its protein is CASSQGLRGNEKLFF.

The DNA of the CDR3 is TGTGCCAGCAGTTCCCGGACAGCTGGAAACACCATATATTTT. It is translated as CASSSRTAGNTIYF. This chain joins TRBV27 and TRBJ1-3; a weak D match, TRBD1 (6 bases). This CDR3 is 14 amino acids long. Germline CDR1 is MNHEY and CDR2 is SMNVEV (reference sequence). Trimming removed 4 bases at V and 2 bases at J, with 9 bases between.

This clone has only one observation. The chain employs TRBV5-8 and TRBJ1-2; D is ambiguous. The CDR3 has 13 amino acids. V dropped 1 base and J dropped 1 base, with 5 bases sitting between them. Germline CDR1 reads SGHTS; CDR2 reads YDEGEE. CDR3 region: CASSLIGNYGYTF. For the CDR3, the DNA is TGTGCCAGCAGCTTGATCGGTAACTATGGCTACACCTTC. Combining the CDR3 with reference TRBV5-8 and TRBJ1-2 gives the whole variable domain EAGVTQSPTHLIKTRGQQATLRCSPISGHTSVYWYQQALGLGLQFLLWYDEGEERNRGNFPPRFSGRQFPNYSSELNVNALELEDSALYLCASSLIGNYGYTFGSGTRLTVV.

The rearrangement uses TRBV6-4 and TRBJ2-1; TRBD2 aligns across 10 bases. Per the germline V gene, CDR1 is MRHNA and CDR2 is SNTAGT. The trim removed 6 bases at V and 0 bases at J, leaving 5 bases unmatched. This CDR3 has 16 amino acids. CDR3: CASSGTSASSYNEQFF. In nucleotides, the CDR3 is TGTGCCAGCAGCGGGACTAGCGCGAGCTCCTACAATGAGCAGTTCTTC.

The CDR3 nucleotides are TGTGCCAGCAGCTCCGGGACTAGCGGGAGCTCCTACAATGAGCAGTTCTTC. Its protein is CASSSGTSGSSYNEQFF. The rearrangement uses TRBV5-4 and TRBJ2-1, with TRBD2 matching 14 bases. This CDR3 contains 17 residues. The J segment lost 0 bases and the V segment lost 3 bases, leaving 2 bases of the junction unmatched. Per germline, CDR1 SGHNT and CDR2 YYREEE (reference sequence).

This chain uses TRBV7-2 with TRBJ1-6, with 8 bases lining up with TRBD1. V shed 5 bases and J 7 bases; nucleotides not matched to a gene: 10. This CDR3 is 16 amino acids long. Germline-derived CDR1 and CDR2 are SGHTA and FQGNSA. CDR3 in DNA: TGTGCCAGCAGCGGTCGGACAGGGTCTTACAATTCACCCCTCCACTTT. Protein product: CASSGRTGSYNSPLHF.